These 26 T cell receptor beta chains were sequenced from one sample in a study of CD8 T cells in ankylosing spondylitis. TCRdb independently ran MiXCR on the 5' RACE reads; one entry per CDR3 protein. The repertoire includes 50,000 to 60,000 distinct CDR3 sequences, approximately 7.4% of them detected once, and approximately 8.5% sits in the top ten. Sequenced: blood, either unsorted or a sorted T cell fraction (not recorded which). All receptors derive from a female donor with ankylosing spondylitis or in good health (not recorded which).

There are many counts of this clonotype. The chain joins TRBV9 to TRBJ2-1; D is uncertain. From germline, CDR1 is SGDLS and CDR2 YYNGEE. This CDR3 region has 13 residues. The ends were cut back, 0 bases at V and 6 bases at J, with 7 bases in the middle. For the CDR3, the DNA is TGTGCCAGCAGCGTAGGCGACTTCAATGAGCAGTTCTTC. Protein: CASSVGDFNEQFF.

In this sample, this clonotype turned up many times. The CDR3 coding sequence is TGCAGTGCTAGAACAGGGGGGAACACTGAAGCTTTCTTT. Protein: CSARTGGNTEAFF. This sequence joins TRBV20-1 and TRBJ1-1; 8 bases line up with TRBD1. CDR1 is DFQATT and CDR2 is SNEGSKA in the germline V gene (reference sequence). The V segment lost 2 bases and the J segment 1 base; nucleotides outside the gene matches: 0. This CDR3 spans 13 amino acids.

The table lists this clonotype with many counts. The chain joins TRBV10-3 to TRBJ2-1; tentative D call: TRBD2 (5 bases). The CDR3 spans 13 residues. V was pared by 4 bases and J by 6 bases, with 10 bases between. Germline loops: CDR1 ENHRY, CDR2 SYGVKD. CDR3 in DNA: TGTGCCATCAGTGTAGAGGGAAGCAATGAGCAGTTCTTC. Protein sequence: CAISVEGSNEQFF.

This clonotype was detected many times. The CDR3 nucleotides are TGTGCCATCAGTGATGGTCTGAACACTGAAGCTTTCTTT. This codes for CAISDGLNTEAFF. The rearrangement uses TRBV10-3 and TRBJ1-1; the D is unclear. This CDR3 spans 13 amino acids. Looked up from germline, CDR1 is ENHRY and CDR2 is SYGVKD. V was shortened by 3 bases and J by 0 bases, with 5 bases between the two germline ends.

CDR3 residues: CASSLGGEDYGYTF. The CDR3 DNA reads as TGCGCCAGCAGCTTGGGGGGCGAGGACTATGGCTACACCTTC. The rearrangement joins TRBV5-1 to TRBJ1-2, with D possibly TRBD1 on 5 matching bases. The CDR3 loop spans 14 amino acids. Per germline, CDR1 SGHRS and CDR2 YFSETQ. Trimming shortened V by 0 bases and J by 3 bases, and 9 bases separated the two germline ends.

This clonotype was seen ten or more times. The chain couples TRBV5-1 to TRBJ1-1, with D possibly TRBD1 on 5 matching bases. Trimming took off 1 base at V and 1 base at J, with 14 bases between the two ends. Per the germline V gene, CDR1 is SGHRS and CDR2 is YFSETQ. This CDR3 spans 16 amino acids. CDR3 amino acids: CASSLRGSSQNTEAFF. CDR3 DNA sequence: TGCGCCAGCAGCTTGCGGGGGTCTTCCCAGAACACTGAAGCTTTCTTT.

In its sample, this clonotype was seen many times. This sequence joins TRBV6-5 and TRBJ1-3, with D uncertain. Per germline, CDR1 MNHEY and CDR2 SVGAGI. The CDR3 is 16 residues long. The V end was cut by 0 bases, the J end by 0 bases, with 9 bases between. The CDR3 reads CASSYSHTSSGNTIYF. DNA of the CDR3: TGTGCCAGCAGTTACTCTCATACTAGCTCTGGAAACACCATATATTTT.

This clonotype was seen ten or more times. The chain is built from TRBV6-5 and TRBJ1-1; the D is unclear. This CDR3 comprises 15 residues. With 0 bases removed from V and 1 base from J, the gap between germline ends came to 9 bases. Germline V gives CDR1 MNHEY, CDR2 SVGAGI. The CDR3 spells CASSYSGSGNTEAFF. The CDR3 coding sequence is TGTGCCAGCAGTTACTCGGGTTCGGGGAACACTGAAGCTTTCTTT.

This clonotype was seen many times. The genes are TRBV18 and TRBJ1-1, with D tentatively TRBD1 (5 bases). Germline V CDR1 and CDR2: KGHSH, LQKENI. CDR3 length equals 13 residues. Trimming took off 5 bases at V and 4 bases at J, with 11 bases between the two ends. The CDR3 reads CASSGGGSTEAFF. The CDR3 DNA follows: TGTGCCAGCTCAGGGGGAGGGTCCACTGAAGCTTTCTTT.

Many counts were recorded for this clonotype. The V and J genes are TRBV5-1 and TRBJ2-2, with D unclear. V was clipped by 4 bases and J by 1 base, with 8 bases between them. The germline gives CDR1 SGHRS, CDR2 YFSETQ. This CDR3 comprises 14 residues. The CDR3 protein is CASSLILNTGELFF. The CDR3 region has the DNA TGCGCCAGCAGCCTGATTTTGAACACCGGGGAGCTGTTTTTT.

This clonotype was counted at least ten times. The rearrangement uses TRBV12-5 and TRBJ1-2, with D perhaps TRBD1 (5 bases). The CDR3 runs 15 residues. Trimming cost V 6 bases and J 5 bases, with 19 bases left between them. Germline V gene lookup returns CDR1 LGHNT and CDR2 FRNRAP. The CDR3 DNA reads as TGTGCTAGTGGCGGGGGGGGTGGGTACCCATATGGCTACACCTTC. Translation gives CASGGGGGYPYGYTF.

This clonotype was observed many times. The DNA for the CDR3 is TGTGCCAGCAGCTACCAGGACCCTCCCTTCTACAATGAGCAGTTCTTC. This gives the protein CASSYQDPPFYNEQFF. This chain uses TRBV14 with TRBJ2-1, with D uncertain. The V gene lost 5 bases and the J gene lost 3 bases, with 17 bases spanning the gap. This CDR3 region has 16 residues. Germline assignment: CDR1 SGHDN and CDR2 FVKESK.

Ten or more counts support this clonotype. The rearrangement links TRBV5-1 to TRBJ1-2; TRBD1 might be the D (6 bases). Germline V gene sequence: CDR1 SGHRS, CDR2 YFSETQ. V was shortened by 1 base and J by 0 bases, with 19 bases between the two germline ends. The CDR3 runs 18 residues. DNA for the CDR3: TGCGCCAGCAGCTTGATAGGACAGCCGGGGTCCACTAACTATGGCTACACCTTC. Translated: CASSLIGQPGSTNYGYTF.

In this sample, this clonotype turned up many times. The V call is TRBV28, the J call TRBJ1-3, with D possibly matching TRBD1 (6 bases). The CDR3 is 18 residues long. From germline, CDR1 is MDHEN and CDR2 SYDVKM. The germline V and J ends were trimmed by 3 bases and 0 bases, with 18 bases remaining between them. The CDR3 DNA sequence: TGTGCCAGCAGTTTCCGGGGGGCCCAATACTACTCTGGAAACACCATATATTTT. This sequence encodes CASSFRGAQYYSGNTIYF.

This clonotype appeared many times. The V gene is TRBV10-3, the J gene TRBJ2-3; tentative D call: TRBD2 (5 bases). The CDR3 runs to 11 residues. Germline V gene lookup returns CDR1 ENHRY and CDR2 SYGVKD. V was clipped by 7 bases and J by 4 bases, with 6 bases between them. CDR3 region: CAITGADTQYF. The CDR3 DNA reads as TGTGCCATCACCGGGGCAGATACGCAGTATTTT.

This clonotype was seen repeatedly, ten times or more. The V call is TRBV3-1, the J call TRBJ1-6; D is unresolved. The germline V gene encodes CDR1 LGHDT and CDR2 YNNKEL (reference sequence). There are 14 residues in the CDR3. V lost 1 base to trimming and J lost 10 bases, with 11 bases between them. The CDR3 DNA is TGTGCCAGCAGCCAAGGACAAGGGCCCTCACCCCTCCACTTT. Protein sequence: CASSQGQGPSPLHF.

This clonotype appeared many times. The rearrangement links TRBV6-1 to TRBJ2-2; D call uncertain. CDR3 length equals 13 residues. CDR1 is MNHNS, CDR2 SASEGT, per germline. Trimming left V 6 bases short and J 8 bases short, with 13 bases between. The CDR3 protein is CASRSPFGGELFF. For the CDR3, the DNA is TGTGCCAGCAGGAGCCCGTTTGGAGGGGAGCTGTTTTTT.

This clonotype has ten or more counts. The CDR3 region has the DNA TGTGCCAGCAGCTTACGTAGCGGGGGGTGGAATGAGCAGTTCTTC. This codes for CASSLRSGGWNEQFF. The chain employs TRBV7-8 and TRBJ2-1; 10 nucleotides match TRBD2. The ends lost 2 bases at V and 7 bases at J; junction bases unmatched: 5. Germline CDR1 SGHVS, CDR2 FQNEAQ. CDR3 length equals 15 residues.

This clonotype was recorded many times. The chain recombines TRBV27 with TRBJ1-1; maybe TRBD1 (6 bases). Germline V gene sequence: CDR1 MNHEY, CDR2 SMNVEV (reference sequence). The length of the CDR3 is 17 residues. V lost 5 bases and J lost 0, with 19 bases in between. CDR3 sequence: CASSPVVTGVMNTEAFF. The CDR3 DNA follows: TGTGCCAGCAGTCCCGTAGTGACAGGCGTAATGAACACTGAAGCTTTCTTT.

The CDR3 DNA is TGTGCCTGGAGTGTACAGGGAGCTGAAGCTTTCTTT. Amino acids: CAWSVQGAEAFF. The chain uses TRBV30 and TRBJ1-1, with TRBD1 as a possible D gene (6 bases). The germline CDR1 and CDR2 sequences are GTSNPN and SVGIG (reference sequence). Trimming pared 0 bases from V and 6 bases from J, leaving 8 bases between. This CDR3 comprises 12 residues.

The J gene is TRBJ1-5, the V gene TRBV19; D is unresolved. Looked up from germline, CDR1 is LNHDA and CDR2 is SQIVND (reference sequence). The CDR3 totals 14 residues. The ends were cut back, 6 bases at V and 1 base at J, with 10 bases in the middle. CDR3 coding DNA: TGTGCCAGTAGCCTTGGAATAAGCAATCAGCCCCAGCATTTT. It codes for CASSLGISNQPQHF.

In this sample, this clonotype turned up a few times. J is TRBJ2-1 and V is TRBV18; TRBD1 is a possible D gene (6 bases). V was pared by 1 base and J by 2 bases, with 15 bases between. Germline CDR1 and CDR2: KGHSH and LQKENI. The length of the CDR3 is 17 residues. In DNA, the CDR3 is TGTGCCAGCTCACCACGGATAGTCAGACAGGCCTACAATGAGCAGTTCTTC. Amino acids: CASSPRIVRQAYNEQFF.

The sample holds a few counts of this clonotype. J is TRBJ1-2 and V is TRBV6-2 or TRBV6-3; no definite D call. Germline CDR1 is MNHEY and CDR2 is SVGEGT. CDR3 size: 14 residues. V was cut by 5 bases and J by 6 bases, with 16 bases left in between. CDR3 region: CASSRLAKLDGYTF. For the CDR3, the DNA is TGTGCCAGCAGTCGGCTCGCCAAGCTGGATGGCTACACCTTC.

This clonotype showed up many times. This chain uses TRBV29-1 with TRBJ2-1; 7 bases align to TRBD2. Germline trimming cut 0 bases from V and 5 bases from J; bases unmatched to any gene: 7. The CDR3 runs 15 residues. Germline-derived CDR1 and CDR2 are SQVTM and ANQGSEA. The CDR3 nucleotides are TGCAGCGTTGAAGATTTTAGGCTAGCGGACAATGAGCAGTTCTTC. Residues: CSVEDFRLADNEQFF.

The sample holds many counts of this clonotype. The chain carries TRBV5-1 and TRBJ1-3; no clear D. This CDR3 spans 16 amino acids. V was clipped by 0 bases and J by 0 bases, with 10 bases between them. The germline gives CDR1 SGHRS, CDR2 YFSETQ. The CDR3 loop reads CASSLGGGFSGNTIYF. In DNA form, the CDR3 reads TGCGCCAGCAGCTTGGGCGGAGGATTCTCTGGAAACACCATATATTTT.

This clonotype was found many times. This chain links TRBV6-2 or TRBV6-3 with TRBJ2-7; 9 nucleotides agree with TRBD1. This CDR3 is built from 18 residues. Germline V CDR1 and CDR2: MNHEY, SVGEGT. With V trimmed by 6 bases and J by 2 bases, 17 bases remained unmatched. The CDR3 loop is CASRDPTRGQGKAYEQYF. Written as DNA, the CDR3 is TGTGCCAGCAGAGACCCTACACGGGGACAGGGAAAAGCCTACGAGCAGTACTTC.